This paragraph reports one T cell receptor (beta chain). This clone's antigen is unknown. Base qualities were left out, and no much larger clone turns up one base away. Additional DNA sequences in this sample encode the identical CDR3. This entry comes from a study of cytomegalovirus exposure and HLA in healthy donors (dated by TCRdb to the late 2010s). Describing the broader study: According to an earlier analysis of several hundred of the donors, some 180 million T cells yielded 117 million unique TCR beta sequences and less than 300 Gb of sequence data. An early release that covered 640 HLA-typed donors contained about 290 gigabases of sequencing data and 65 million to 100 million unique TCR sequences. Among the 398 genotyped donors, around 81% belonged to the genetic ancestry cluster associated with self-reported Caucasian donors. The study aimed to test whether cataloging public T cell receptors could reveal signatures of past pathogen exposure. Using immunosequencing, the study profiled T cell repertoires from 666 subjects and related those repertoires to cytomegalovirus serostatus. Besides the first cohort of more than 650 subjects, a separate validation cohort made up of around 120 different subjects was used. High-throughput TCR immunosequencing, statistical association of individual TCRs with disease status, and machine learning were combined to predict cytomegalovirus infection status. A later analysis re-examined previously published TCR beta repertoires from just over 650 donors and added high-resolution HLA genotyping to investigate patterns of TCR occurrence. Rather than using new phenotypic data, the later analysis identified candidate immune exposures from TCR beta sequences and from how often those sequences occurred across donors. An earlier analysis of fewer than 750 of the donors used high-throughput TCR beta sequencing to judge whether each TCR beta V gene segment behaved as functional or pseudogenic. Alongside the repertoire data, information on donor age, sex, ethnicity and CMV serostatus was compiled. A later genetic analysis took genome-wide SNP genotypes for about 60% of the roughly 670 donors and used that subset as a discovery cohort. All discovery cohort repertoires had been generated using a single sequencing platform. Both class I and class II loci were covered by HLA typing, at four-digit resolution. Typing coverage differed by locus: A, B, C, DRB1 and DQB1 were typed in about 629-640 donors, DQA1 in about 550, DPA1 in approximately 600, and DPB1 in just under 490. Because of strong linkage in the cohort, roughly five DR-DQ haplotypes were treated as single units for association and clustering. Among roughly 400 genotyped donors of the cohort, an average of about 240,000 unique TCR beta nucleotide sequences were sequenced per donor, about a sixth of them non-productive.

The library relied on the immunoSEQ multiplex PCR assay. For the multiplex PCR, a mixture combining 60 forward primers for TCR Vbeta segments and 13 reverse primers for TCR Jbeta segments was used. The CDR3 region of rearranged TCR beta genes was amplified from genomic DNA by a multiplex PCR assay. On the Illumina HiSeq System, the amplified TCR beta libraries were sequenced as 87-base-pair reads. As for how the authors treated the data: A later analysis tallied 75 million to 85 million unique TCR beta chains across the 666 repertoires, and some 12 million of those chains were shared by two or more donors. Raw reads were error-corrected and collapsed into unique sequences by a nearest-neighbor algorithm in which closely related sequences were merged to remove PCR and sequencing errors. Alignment of CDR3 sequences to IMGT reference sequences was used to assign V, D and J gene segments. For a sequence to be retained, at least a six-nucleotide match to both a V gene segment and a J gene segment was required. Rearrangements were classified as productive when the CDR3 lacked stop codons and remained in frame with V and J, and all other rearrangements were classified as non-productive. Following IMGT convention, CDR3 was defined as the stretch from the second conserved V-encoded cysteine up to the conserved J-encoded phenylalanine. The earlier analysis of 587 of the donors excluded any sequence lacking an unambiguous match to a single V gene segment. In an earlier analysis of several hundred of the donors, V segments were called functional above 56.7% productive rearrangements and were called segregating when the between-donor standard deviation exceeded 5%. A statistical classification framework was built for diagnosing cytomegalovirus status from the catalog of TCR beta chain sequences. V and J gene assignment, in a later analysis, came from comparing TCR nucleotide sequences with IMGT/GENE-DB human TR gene sequences. In a later analysis, CDR3 sequences and most-parsimonious VDJ recombination scenarios were assigned using the TCRdist pipeline. In a later analysis, each TCR beta chain was defined by its CDR3 amino acid sequence together with its V-gene family, and reads lacking a unique V-gene family were excluded. As a way to deal with suspected cross-contamination and a sequencing artifact, a later analysis dropped nearly 600 nucleotide sequences that were highly shared and had low generation probability. In a later analysis, a clonal expansion index for each public chain was calculated from normalized within-repertoire ranks of inferred template counts. Generation probabilities in a later analysis came from a VDJ recombination model fitted to out-of-frame rearrangements, and those results were checked against IGoR. A later analysis scored TCR-TCR, TCR-HLA and TCR-CMV co-occurrence with hypergeometric tests, applying a repertoire-size bias correction to TCR pairs. False discovery rates were estimated in a later analysis by permuting HLA or CMV assignments 20 times. In a later analysis, co-occurring TCRs were grouped using DBSCAN, and TCRdist sequence similarity was added for clustering within HLA-allele-positive subsets. Repertoires with fewer than 30,000 or more than 120,000 public chains, plus five repertoires with anomalous nucleotide sharing, were excluded from co-occurrence clustering. This is the immuneACCESS table as TCRdb keeps it, with only in-frame sequences that have V and J called. A part of the clones is gone; compared with another copy, unresolved V genes explain less than half, and the rest is unexplained. The V and J calls and clone size come from that table; D and trimming were worked out from the DNA. The sample data list 150,000 to 160,000 clones, and about 85% of these were observed just once. Of the sample, about 2.1% falls within the top ten clones.

In total, more than 500 healthy bone marrow donors made up the cohort. At the time of sampling, all cohort members were nominally healthy, though unrecorded immune exposures were likely present. The donor tested CMV seronegative, placing the donor among the 352 seronegative members of the cohort. A peripheral blood sample was collected from each donor, and TCR beta sequencing was performed on peripheral blood mononuclear cells. The Qiagen DNeasy Blood Extraction Kit was used to extract genomic DNA from the blood cell samples. The research as a whole found: The classifier was reported to diagnose cytomegalovirus status with high specificity and sensitivity in both the original cohort and the validation cohort. The presence/absence analyses assumed that sequencing depth was roughly uniform across donors, and that assumption may not be true. The study gave a list of 150 to 200 TCR beta chains associated with cytomegalovirus. A further reported finding was that TCR beta sequences accurately predicted the HLA-A and HLA-B alleles for most subjects in the first cohort. In a later analysis, the rate of TCR association differed among HLA loci, with DRB1 alleles having the most associated TCRs and HLA-C alleles having the fewest. In a later analysis, several top co-occurrence clusters were reported to appear linked to parvovirus B19, influenza, CMV and Epstein-Barr virus. In a later analysis, HLA-associated TCR beta chains were found to be more clonally expanded and to have lower generation probabilities than equally common non-associated chains. The only immune exposure information available for the cohort was CMV serostatus. Only TCR beta chains were sequenced in this cohort, and the absence of alpha or paired-chain data limited detectable features. Specific HLA alleles were associated with 15,000 to 20,000 TCR beta sequences at a false discovery rate of 0.05 in a later analysis. V-gene and J-gene trimming of TCR beta chains was associated with a missense DCLRE1C variant in a later genetic analysis, and the association was replicated in an independent cohort. Most TCR sequences were observed very rarely across donors, whereas some public TCRs were present in many individuals. The authors suggested that the approach could potentially be extended to other disease states and immunological phenotypes. An earlier analysis of roughly 570 of the donors showed that most TCR beta V segments appeared in productive rearrangements either about 90% or about 30% of the time, which broadly matched IMGT annotations. A cluster of highly shared sequence variants was judged likely to represent a technical artifact of the sequencing pipeline. Because counts were too low, 15 to 20 rarely observed V segments, including chromosome 9 orphons, were left out of the earlier analysis of approximately 580 of the donors. According to a later genetic analysis, donors in an Asian-associated ancestry cluster had fewer N-insertions in productive TCRs than the approximately 670-donor mean. In vitro tests confirmed that a few of the cytomegalovirus-associated TCR beta chains recognize cytomegalovirus antigens. Linkage disequilibrium might explain the correlated functional status among segregating V segments, but an unknown experimental factor could not be ruled out. Strong co-occurrence of HLA alleles, especially DR and DQ, made assigning TCR associations to individual alleles difficult. According to a later analysis, most CMV-associated TCR beta chains appeared to be HLA-restricted, and the HLA associations seemed to be driven largely by CMV exposure. Some IMGT-functional V segments, including TRBV6-2 and TRBV6-3, could not be distinguished by the 87-base-pair reads and were therefore excluded. Because HLA typing was missing for some donors at each locus, association tests included only the typed subset.

As encoded in the germline V gene, CDR1 is LGHNA while CDR2 is YSLEER. V loses 3 bases, J loses 2 bases, and the germline ends lie 10 bases apart. Measured from the cysteine to the phenylalanine, the CDR3 is 14 residues long. The entry retains the CDR3 DNA only, 42 bases that are in frame from base 1. This sequence originates from a woman aged 18-29 years in good health and CMV-seronegative. The rearranged chain carries TRBV4-3 and TRBJ2-5, and TRBD2 may be the D gene, going by 6 matching bases. Sequencing used PBMCs. The CDR3 reads CASSQGSGQETQYF. In nucleotides, the sequence is TGCGCCAGCAGCCAGGGTAGCGGACAAGAGACCCAGTACTTC.